This T cell receptor beta chain was captured by sequencing in a study of CD8 T cells in Susac syndrome. Study overall: Active disease was present in over five of the sequenced Susac syndrome patients, and remission in eight or nine.

On this clonotype: What it recognizes is unknown.

The study's findings and limits: TCR sequencing and HLA analysis covered a relatively small number of individuals.

The CDR3 runs to 16 residues. V was trimmed by 5 bases and J by 0 bases, leaving 14 bases between them. Germline V gene data show CDR1 as MNHEY and CDR2 as SVGEGT. Isolation of CD8+ and CD4+ T cells was performed negatively, whereas enrichment of TEMRA cells was done by FACS. Random-hexamer reverse transcription was applied to roughly 0.45 to 1 ug RNA. TCR beta CDR3 was amplified by immunoSEQ covering 54 Vbeta and 13 Jbeta. One entry per CDR3 protein results from TCRdb running MiXCR on the immunoSEQ multiplex PCR reads. The table includes some 200,000 distinct CDR3 sequences, around 90% detected once.

Material: CD4+ T cells from PBMCs. The TCR comes from a human donor with Susac syndrome. The chain combines TRBV6-2 or TRBV6-3 with TRBJ1-5; D might be TRBD1 (6 bases). The CDR3 protein is CASSDGQSFSNQPQHF. The CDR3, as DNA: TGTGCCAGCAGTGACGGACAGTCCTTTAGCAATCAGCCCCAGCATTTT.